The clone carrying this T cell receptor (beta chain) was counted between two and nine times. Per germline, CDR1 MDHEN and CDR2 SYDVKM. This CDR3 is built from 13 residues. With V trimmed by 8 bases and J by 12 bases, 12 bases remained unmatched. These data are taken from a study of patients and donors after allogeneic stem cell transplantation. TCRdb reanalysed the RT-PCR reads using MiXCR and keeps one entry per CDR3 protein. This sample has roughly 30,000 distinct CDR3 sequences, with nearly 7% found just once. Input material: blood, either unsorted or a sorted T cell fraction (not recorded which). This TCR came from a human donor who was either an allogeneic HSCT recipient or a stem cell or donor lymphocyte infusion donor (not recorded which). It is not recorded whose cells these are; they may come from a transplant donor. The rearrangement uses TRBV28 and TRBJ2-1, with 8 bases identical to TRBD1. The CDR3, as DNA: TGTGCCAGCGCCAACCCCTCCGGGACAGGGCAGTTCTTC. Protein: CASANPSGTGQFF. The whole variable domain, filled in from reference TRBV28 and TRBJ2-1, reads DVKVTQSSRYLVKRTGEKVFLECVQDMDHENMFWYRQDPGLGLRLIYFSYDVKMKEKGDIPEGYSVSREKKERFSLILESASTNQTSMYLCASANPSGTGQFFGPGTRLTVL.